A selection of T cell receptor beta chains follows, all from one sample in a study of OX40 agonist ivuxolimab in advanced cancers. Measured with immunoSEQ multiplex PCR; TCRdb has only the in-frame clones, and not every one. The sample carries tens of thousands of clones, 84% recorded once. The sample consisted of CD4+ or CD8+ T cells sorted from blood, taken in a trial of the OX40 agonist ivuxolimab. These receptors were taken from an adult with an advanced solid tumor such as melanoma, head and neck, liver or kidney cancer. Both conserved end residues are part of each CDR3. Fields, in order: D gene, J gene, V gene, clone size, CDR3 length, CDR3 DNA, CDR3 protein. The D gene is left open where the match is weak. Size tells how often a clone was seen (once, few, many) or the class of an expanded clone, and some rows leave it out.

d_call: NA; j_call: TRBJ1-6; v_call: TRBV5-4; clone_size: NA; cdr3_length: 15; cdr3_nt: TGTGCCAGCAGCCCGACACGACAGACTAATTCACCCCTCCACTTT; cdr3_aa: CASSPTRQTNSPLHF
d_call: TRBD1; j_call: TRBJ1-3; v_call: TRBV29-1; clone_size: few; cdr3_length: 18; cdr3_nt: TGCAGCGGGATACAGGGGTCGCGGCCCATATACTCTGGAAACACCATATATTTT; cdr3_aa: CSGIQGSRPIYSGNTIYF
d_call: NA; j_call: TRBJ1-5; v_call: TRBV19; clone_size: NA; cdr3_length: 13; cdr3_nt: TGTGCCAGTAGTATGAGTGGGGATCAGCCCCAGCATTTT; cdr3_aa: CASSMSGDQPQHF
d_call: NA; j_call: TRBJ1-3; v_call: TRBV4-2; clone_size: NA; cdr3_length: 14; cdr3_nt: TGTGCCAGCAGCCAAGGCCGAACTGGAAACACCATATATTTT; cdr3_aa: CASSQGRTGNTIYF
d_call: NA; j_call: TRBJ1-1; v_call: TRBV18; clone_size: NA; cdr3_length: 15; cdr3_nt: TGTGCCAGCTCACCCATGGGGGGGCGAGGCACTGAAGCTTTCTTT; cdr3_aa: CASSPMGGRGTEAFF
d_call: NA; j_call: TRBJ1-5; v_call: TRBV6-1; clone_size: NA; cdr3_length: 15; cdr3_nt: TGTGCCAGCTTTAATATCCCATCCGTATCTCAGCCCCAGCATTTT; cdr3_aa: CASFNIPSVSQPQHF
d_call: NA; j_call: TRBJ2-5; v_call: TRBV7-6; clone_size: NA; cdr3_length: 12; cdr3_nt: TGTGCCAGCAGCTTAGTAGGGGAGACCCAGTACTTC; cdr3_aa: CASSLVGETQYF
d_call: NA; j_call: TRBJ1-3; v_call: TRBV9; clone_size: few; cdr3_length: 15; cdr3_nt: TGTGCCAGCAGCGTAGATGGGGACACTGGAAACACCATATATTTT; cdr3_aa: CASSVDGDTGNTIYF
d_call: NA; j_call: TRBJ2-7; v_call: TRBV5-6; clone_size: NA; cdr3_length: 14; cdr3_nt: TGTGCCAGCAGCTTGGGGGCAGGGAAGTATGGGCAGTACTTC; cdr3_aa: CASSLGAGKYGQYF
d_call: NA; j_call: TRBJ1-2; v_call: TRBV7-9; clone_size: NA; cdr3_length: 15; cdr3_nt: TGTGCCAGCAGCTTTGCATTCCGGGAGAACTATGGCTACACCTTC; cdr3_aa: CASSFAFRENYGYTF
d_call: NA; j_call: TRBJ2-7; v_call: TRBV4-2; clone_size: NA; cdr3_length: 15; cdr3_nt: TGTGCCAGCAGCCAAGCCCCAGGTTCAGTTTCCGAGCAGTACTTC; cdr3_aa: CASSQAPGSVSEQYF
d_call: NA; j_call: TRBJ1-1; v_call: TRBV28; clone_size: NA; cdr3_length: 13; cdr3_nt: TGTGCCAGCAGTTTACCCTTGAACACTGAAGCTTTCTTT; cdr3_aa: CASSLPLNTEAFF
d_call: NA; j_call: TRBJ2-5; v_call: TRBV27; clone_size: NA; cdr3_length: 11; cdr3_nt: TGTGCCAGCAGTTTAAAAGAGACCCAGTACTTC; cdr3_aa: CASSLKETQYF
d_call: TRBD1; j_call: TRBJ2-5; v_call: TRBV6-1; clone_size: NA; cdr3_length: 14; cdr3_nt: TGTGCCAGCCGAGACAGGGCGGCAGGAGAGACCCAGTACTTC; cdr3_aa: CASRDRAAGETQYF
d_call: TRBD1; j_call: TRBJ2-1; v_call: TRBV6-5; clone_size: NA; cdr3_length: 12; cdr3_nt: TGTGCCAGCAGTACAGGGGGAAATGAGCAGTTCTTC; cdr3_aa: CASSTGGNEQFF
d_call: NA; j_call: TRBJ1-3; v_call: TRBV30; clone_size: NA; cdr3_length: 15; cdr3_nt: TGTGCCTGGAGTGCTGGCAGGGTGGACGGAAACACCATATATTTT; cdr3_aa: CAWSAGRVDGNTIYF
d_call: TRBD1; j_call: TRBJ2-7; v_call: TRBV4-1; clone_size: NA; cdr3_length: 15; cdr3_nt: TGCGCCAGCAGCCAATCCGGGACAGGGGCCTACGTGCAGTACTTC; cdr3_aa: CASSQSGTGAYVQYF
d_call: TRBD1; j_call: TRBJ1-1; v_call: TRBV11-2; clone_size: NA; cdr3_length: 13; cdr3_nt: TGTGCCAGCAGCCCTGTCCAGGGGGGTGAAGCTTTCTTT; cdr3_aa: CASSPVQGGEAFF
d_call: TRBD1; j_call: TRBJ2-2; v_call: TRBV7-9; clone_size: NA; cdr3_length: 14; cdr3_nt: TGTGCCGGTCCGGGACAGGGTCCCACCGGGGAGCTGTTTTTT; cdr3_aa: CAGPGQGPTGELFF
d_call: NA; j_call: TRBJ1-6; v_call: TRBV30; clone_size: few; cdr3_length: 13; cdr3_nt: TGTGCCTGGAGGGCAGGGCTCGGGTCACCCCTCCACTTT; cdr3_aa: CAWRAGLGSPLHF
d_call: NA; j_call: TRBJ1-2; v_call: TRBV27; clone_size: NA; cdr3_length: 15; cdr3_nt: TGTGCCAGCAGTTTATCGGAGGGGATACTTCATGGCTACACCTTC; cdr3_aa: CASSLSEGILHGYTF
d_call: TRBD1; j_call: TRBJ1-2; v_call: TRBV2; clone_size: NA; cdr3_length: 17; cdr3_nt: TGTGCCAGCAGTGCCTCGGGACAGGGTGACCTTTCCTATGGCTACACCTTC; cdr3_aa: CASSASGQGDLSYGYTF
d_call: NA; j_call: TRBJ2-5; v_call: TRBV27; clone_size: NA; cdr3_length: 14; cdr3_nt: TGTGCCAGCAGTTTATCGGGGAGACAAGAGACCCAGTACTTC; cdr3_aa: CASSLSGRQETQYF
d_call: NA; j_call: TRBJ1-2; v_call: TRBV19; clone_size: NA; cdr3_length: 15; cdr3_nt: TGTGCCAGTAGTGGGGAACGGCCCGTGTGGTATGGCTACACCTTC; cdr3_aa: CASSGERPVWYGYTF
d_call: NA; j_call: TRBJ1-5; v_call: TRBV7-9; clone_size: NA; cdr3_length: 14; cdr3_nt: TGTGCCAGCAGCTTAGGGGGGGGAAATCAGCCCCAGCATTTT; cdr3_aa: CASSLGGGNQPQHF
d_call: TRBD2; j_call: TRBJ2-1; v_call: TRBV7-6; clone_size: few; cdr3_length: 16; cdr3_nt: TGTGCCAGCAGCTTAGCGGGCAGCGGGGGGGCGGGTGAGCAGTTCTTC; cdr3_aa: CASSLAGSGGAGEQFF
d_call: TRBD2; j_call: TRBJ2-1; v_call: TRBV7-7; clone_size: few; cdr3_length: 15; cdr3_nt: TGTGCTAGCAGCTTACTACTAGCGGGGGTCAATGAGCAGTTCTTC; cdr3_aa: CASSLLLAGVNEQFF
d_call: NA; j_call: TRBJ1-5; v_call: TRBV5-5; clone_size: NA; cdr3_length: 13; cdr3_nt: TGTGCCAGCAGCCAGGACGGGGATCAGCCCCAGCATTTT; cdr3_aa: CASSQDGDQPQHF
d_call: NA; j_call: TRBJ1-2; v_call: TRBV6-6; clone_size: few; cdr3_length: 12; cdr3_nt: TGTGCCAGCAGATTCGGGGAGGGTGGCTACACCTTC; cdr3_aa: CASRFGEGGYTF
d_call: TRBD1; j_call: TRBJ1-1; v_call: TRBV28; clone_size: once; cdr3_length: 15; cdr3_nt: TGTGCCAGCAGCCGGACAGGGTCTCTGAACACTGAAGCTTTCTTT; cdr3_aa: CASSRTGSLNTEAFF
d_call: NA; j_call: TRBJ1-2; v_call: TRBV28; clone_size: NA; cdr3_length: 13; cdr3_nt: TGTGCCAGCAGTTTAGGTAGGGTGTCTGGCTACACCTTC; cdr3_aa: CASSLGRVSGYTF